These 11 T cell receptor beta chains were all obtained from the same sample, sequenced in a study of PD-1 blockade in classical Hodgkin lymphoma. Clones were read by immunoSEQ multiplex PCR, and TCRdb kept only the in-frame ones, dropping some. The sample shows about 29,000 clones, 78% of them seen only once. Every patient experienced relapse after autologous stem cell transplantation, and brentuximab vedotin exposure varied. The specimen was peripheral blood mononuclear cells (PBMCs), collected before the second cycle of nivolumab. These receptors were obtained from a human donor with classical Hodgkin lymphoma.

This sequence joins TRBV2 and TRBJ1-1; D call uncertain. From germline, CDR1 is SNHLY and CDR2 FYNNEI. Trimming took 5 bases from V and 7 from J, leaving 11 bases between them. This CDR3 region has 12 residues. The CDR3 DNA is TGTGCCAGCAGTCCCACCGGATTTGAAGCTTTCTTT. Translation: CASSPTGFEAFF.

This clone was seen a handful of times. The J gene is TRBJ1-4, the V gene TRBV15; TRBD1 is a possible D gene (5 bases). V was shortened by 4 bases and J by 3 bases, with 15 bases between the two germline ends. The CDR3 is 16 residues long. The germline gives CDR1 LNHNV, CDR2 YYDKDF (reference sequence). DNA of the CDR3: TGTGCCACCAGCACAGGGTGGGAGCCTGCTAATGAAAAACTGTTTTTT. Its protein is CATSTGWEPANEKLFF.

Comment on this clone: An end of the junction does not agree with germline; a read error may underlie this. The chain carries TRBV6-6 and TRBJ1-2; 9 nucleotides agree with TRBD1. The CDR3 totals 14 residues. CDR1 and CDR2 (germline): MNHNY, SVGAGI (reference sequence). Here the CDR3 reads CASNPGQGNYDYTF. CDR3 DNA sequence: TGTGCCAGCAACCCGGGACAGGGAAACTATGACTACACCTTC.

The CDR3 region is CASSLVSYGYTF. The CDR3 region has the DNA TGTGCCAGCAGCTTAGTCAGCTATGGCTACACCTTC. This chain links TRBV7-2 with TRBJ1-2; D not certain. V dropped 1 base and J dropped 4 bases, with 4 bases sitting between them. Germline V gene data show CDR1 as SGHTA and CDR2 as FQGNSA. This CDR3 is built from 12 residues.

The chain employs TRBV7-2 and TRBJ2-7; either TRBD1 or TRBD2 may fit D (5 bases each). V was trimmed by 3 bases and J by 6 bases, leaving 15 bases between them. CDR1 is SGHTA and CDR2 is FQGNSA in the germline V gene. The CDR3 loop spans 14 amino acids. The CDR3 here is CASSFYSGTGEQYF. In DNA, the CDR3 is TGTGCCAGCAGCTTTTATTCAGGGACGGGCGAGCAGTACTTC.

The chain has TRBV19 and TRBJ1-4; no firm D call. Trimming shortened V by 5 bases and J by 4 bases, and 14 bases separated the two germline ends. The CDR3 contains 15 residues. Germline loops: CDR1 LNHDA, CDR2 SQIVND (reference sequence). CDR3 coding DNA: TGTGCCAGTAGTCCCGCGTCGGGTAGTAATGAAAAACTGTTTTTT. The encoded protein is CASSPASGSNEKLFF.

There are a few counts of this clone. The chain carries TRBV11-2 and TRBJ2-7; 10 bases are shared with TRBD1. Germline V gives CDR1 SGHAT, CDR2 FQNNGV. CDR3 size: 14 residues. Germline trimming cut 5 bases from V and 5 bases from J; bases unmatched to any gene: 6. The CDR3 loop reads CASSSTTGGHEQYF. CDR3 nucleotide sequence: TGTGCCAGCAGCAGCACGACAGGGGGCCACGAGCAGTACTTC. Complete variable domain (other parts from reference TRBV11-2 and TRBJ2-7): EAGVAQSPRYKIIEKRQSVAFWCNPISGHATLYWYQQILGQGPKLLIQFQNNGVVDDSQLPKDRFSAERLKGVDSTLKIQPAKLEDSAVYLCASSSTTGGHEQYFGPGTRLTVT.

This clone was seen a few times. The chain is built from TRBV10-3 and TRBJ1-2; D is possibly TRBD1 (6 bases). This CDR3 has 13 residues. The germline V and J ends were trimmed by 8 bases and 0 bases, with 10 bases remaining between them. CDR1 ENHRY and CDR2 SYGVKD come from the germline V gene. CDR3 residues: CAISGGANYGYTF. The CDR3 DNA reads TGTGCCATCTCGGGGGGCGCTAACTATGGCTACACCTTC.

The chain uses TRBV19 and TRBJ2-7; 9 bases line up with TRBD1. The CDR3 runs 16 residues. From germline, CDR1 is LNHDA and CDR2 SQIVND (reference sequence). With V trimmed by 6 bases and J by 2 bases, 11 bases remained unmatched. CDR3 nucleotides: TGTGCCAGTAGCCCAAGGTTCGGGACAGGGACCTACGAGCAGTACTTC. It specifies CASSPRFGTGTYEQYF.

The chain is built from TRBV19 and TRBJ1-5; no reliable D call. The CDR3 spans 15 residues. V gave up 8 bases and J gave up 0 bases, with 14 bases separating them. Germline lookup yields CDR1 LNHDA and CDR2 SQIVND (reference sequence). In DNA, the CDR3 is TGTGCCAGTCAAGAGACGACGAATAGCAATCAGCCCCAGCATTTT. Translated, it gives CASQETTNSNQPQHF. The complete variable domain, with remaining parts taken from reference TRBV19 and TRBJ1-5, reads DGGITQSPKYLFRKEGQNVTLSCEQNLNHDAMYWYRQDPGQGLRLIYYSQIVNDFQKGDIAEGYSVSREKKESFPLTVTSAQKNPTAFYLCASQETTNSNQPQHFGDGTRLSIL.

The chain joins TRBV7-2 to TRBJ2-7; the D gene could be TRBD1 or TRBD2 (6 bases each). V was pared by 1 base and J by 4 bases, with 11 bases between. This CDR3 spans 14 amino acids. CDR1 SGHTA and CDR2 FQGNSA come from the germline V gene. CDR3 protein: CASSLVGGPYEQYF. For the CDR3, the DNA is TGTGCCAGCAGCTTAGTGGGGGGCCCTTACGAGCAGTACTTC.